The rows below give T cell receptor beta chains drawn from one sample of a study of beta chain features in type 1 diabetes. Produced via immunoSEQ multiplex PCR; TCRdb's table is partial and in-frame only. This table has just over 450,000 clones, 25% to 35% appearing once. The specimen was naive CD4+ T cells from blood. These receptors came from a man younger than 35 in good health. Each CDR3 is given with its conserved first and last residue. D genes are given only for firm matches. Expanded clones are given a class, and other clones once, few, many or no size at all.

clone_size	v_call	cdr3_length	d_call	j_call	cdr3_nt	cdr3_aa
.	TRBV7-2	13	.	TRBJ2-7	TGTGCCAGCAGCTTAGTGGCGGGCTACGAGCAGTACTTC	CASSLVAGYEQYF
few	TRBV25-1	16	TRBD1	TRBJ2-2	TGTGCCAGCAGTCGTAAGGGGGCGGTGAACACCGGGGAGCTGTTTTTT	CASSRKGAVNTGELFF
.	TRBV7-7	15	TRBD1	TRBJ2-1	TGTGCCAGCAGCGGGGGACAGGGACCCTACAATGAGCAGTTCTTC	CASSGGQGPYNEQFF
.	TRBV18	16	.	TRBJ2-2	TGTGCCAGCTCACCACGAAGCGCGTGGAACACCGGGGAGCTGTTTTTT	CASSPRSAWNTGELFF
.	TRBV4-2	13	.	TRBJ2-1	TGTGCCAGCAGCCGGGAGCGGGACAATGAGCAGTTCTTC	CASSRERDNEQFF
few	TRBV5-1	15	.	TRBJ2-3	TGCGCCAGCAGCTCGGACGGCCAGCACAGGGATACGCAGTATTTT	CASSSDGQHRDTQYF
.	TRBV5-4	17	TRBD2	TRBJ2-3	TGTGCCAGCAGCTTGGTGGTAGCGGGAGGTATCACAGATACGCAGTATTTT	CASSLVVAGGITDTQYF
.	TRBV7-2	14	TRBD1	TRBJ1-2	TGTGCCAGCACTGCACAGGGGGTTAACTATGGCTACACCTTC	CASTAQGVNYGYTF
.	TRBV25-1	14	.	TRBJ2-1	TGTGCCAGCAGTGGCACGCCGTTCTTGGATGAGCAGTTCTTC	CASSGTPFLDEQFF
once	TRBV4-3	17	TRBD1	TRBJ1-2	TGCGCCAGCAGCCAAGCTACCGGACAGGGAGTATCTTTCGGCTACACCTTC	CASSQATGQGVSFGYTF
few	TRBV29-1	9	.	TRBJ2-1	TGCAGCGCCGGCGGTGAGCAGTTCTTC	CSAGGEQFF
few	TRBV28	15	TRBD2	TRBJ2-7	TGTGCCAGCAGTGAAGCGGGAGCCGACTCCTACGAGCAGTACTTC	CASSEAGADSYEQYF
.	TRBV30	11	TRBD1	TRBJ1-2	TGTGCTGGGGGACAGAACTATGGCTACACCTTC	CAGGQNYGYTF
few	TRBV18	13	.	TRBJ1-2	TGTGCCAGCTCACCACGGCCCTCCGAAAGCTACACCTTC	CASSPRPSESYTF
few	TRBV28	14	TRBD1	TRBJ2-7	TGTGCCAGCATCAGGGACAGGGGGATGAGCGAGCAGTACTTC	CASIRDRGMSEQYF
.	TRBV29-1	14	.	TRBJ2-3	TGCAGCGTTGAAGATAGGACAGACCGAGATACGCAGTATTTT	CSVEDRTDRDTQYF
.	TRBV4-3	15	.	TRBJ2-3	TGCGCCAGCAGCCAAGCGCGTTTTAGCACAGATACGCAGTATTTT	CASSQARFSTDTQYF
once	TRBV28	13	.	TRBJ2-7	TGTGCCAGCACCATCCCGGGAACTCAGGAGCAGTACTTC	CASTIPGTQEQYF
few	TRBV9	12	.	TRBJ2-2	TGTGCCAGCAGCGTAGGTCCAGGGGAGCTGTTTTTT	CASSVGPGELFF